Given below is one T cell receptor (beta chain) in context. This clone was recorded once. Its antigen is still unknown. Base qualities were left out, and no much larger clone turns up one base away. This sample was taken from a study of circulating and synovial CD4+ cells in juvenile arthritis (TCRdb year 2014). For the wider study: Within each patient, the TCRbeta CDR3 repertoires of synovial CD4 T cells, bulk blood CD4 T cells and circulating HLA-DR+ CD4 T cells were compared. The goal of the repertoire sequencing was to confirm that synovial clonotypes were enriched in a circulating synovial-like CD4 T cell subset. The study at large found these results: Because T cell genome counts differed by at least an order of magnitude between CPL and bulk blood CD4 samples, sample-size effects were addressed. No difference between circulating pathogenic-like lymphocytes and bulk blood T cells was detected by traditional Vbeta family usage analysis. Lower diversity was observed in synovial and circulating pathogenic-like lymphocyte repertoires than in bulk blood CD4 repertoires, and some CPL samples were found to be as oligoclonal as synovium. Because overlap with synovium rose as sequencing depth increased, the measured fractions of shared clonotypes likely underestimated the overlap of the full repertoire. Circulating pathogenic-like lymphocytes were found to cluster with synovial T cells, and a substantially higher fraction of CDR3 sequences was shared with synovium by circulating pathogenic-like lymphocytes than by bulk blood.

The CDR3 sequence holds 17 residues, the cysteine and phenylalanine included. Kept here is only the CDR3 DNA, which spans 51 bases and is read in frame from base 1. As encoded in the germline V gene (reference sequence), CDR1 is PRHDT while CDR2 is FYEKMQ. Trimming removed 0 bases from V and 4 bases from J; the gene matches leave 6 bases unexplained. Donors of the sequenced samples were patients with active juvenile idiopathic arthritis. Right after thawing, the cells went straight into sorting, and Live/Dead Fixable Near-IR Stain was used to exclude dead cells. Preparation of the library involved the immunoSEQ multiplex PCR assay. An external provider carried out the TCRbeta CDR3 sequencing as a commercial service. On the study's bioinformatics: Productive nucleotide sequences and amino acid sequences obtained through in silico translation were used in the analyses. To equalise sample size, diversity was assessed as Renyi entropy across alpha values by taking the median of 200 repeated subsamples. Pairwise repertoire distance was calculated as one minus the Chao-modified Jaccard index to correct for under-sampling and was used for clustering. Frequency-weighted overlap with synovial clonotypes was computed at 200 sample sizes with 200 draws without replacement at each size, and the value at the size of the smaller sample was reported. TCRdb limited this immuneACCESS table to in-frame rearrangements with V and J called. A share of clones is missing; checked studies link under half to unresolved V genes, and the rest is unexplained. V, J and clone size are taken as reported in that table, and D and trimming were inferred from the DNA itself. The sample records around 32,000 clones, 93% of which are singletons. Of the sample, around 2.8% falls within the top ten clones.

The sample consisted of CD4+ T cells from blood. The rearranged chain carries TRBV13 and TRBJ2-3; TRBD2 fits 11 bases in the junction. This receptor was taken from a human donor with juvenile idiopathic arthritis. Here is the DNA: TGTGCCAGCAGCTTAGGTACTAGCGGGAGCTGGGCAGATACGCAGTATTTT. It translates as CASSLGTSGSWADTQYF.